This T cell receptor beta chain was identified in a study of blood T cell repertoires in COVID-19 (TCRdb year 2020). About the full investigation: Samples covering the acute and convalescent phases of COVID-19 were provided by collaborators in the United States, Italy and Spain. Where available, HLA class I and class II types were obtained from metadata supplied by the sample provider rather than from assay-based typing. The prospective study material was composed of cDNA or gDNA derived from T cells, B-cell-depleted T cells, or PBMCs. Deeply sampled blood TCRbeta repertoires from subjects exposed to, actively infected with, or recovered from COVID-19 were included in the dataset. Samples came from the ongoing ImmuneRACE study (first 160 participants) plus 1,254 subjects from 6 global collaborators. The repertoires were made available in a free public database intended to serve as a resource for research on the immune response to SARS-CoV-2. The sample metadata nearly always contained a de-identified subject ID, COVID-19 status, age in years and sex. The study at large found these results: The amount of clinical and demographic metadata varied by source and participant and was provided uncurated.

On this clone itself: The antigen it binds to is not known. No per-base quality is available; no much larger clone lies one base away.

TCRbeta CDR3 regions were amplified from genomic DNA by means of the immunoSEQ Assay, a bias-controlled multiplex PCR. Processing in the source paper ran as follows. The number of nucleated cells in each sample was estimated by amplification of reference gene primers within the assay. To quantify the absolute abundance of each unique TCRbeta CDR3 rearrangement, sequence reads were collapsed and filtered. For each sample, productive Simpson clonality was calculated as the square root of Simpson's diversity index over productive rearrangements. The table comes from immuneACCESS by way of TCRdb, which keeps in-frame sequences with V and J called. Part of the clones is missing from these tables; in studies checked, under half for an unresolved V gene and the rest for unknown reasons. Clone size and the V and J calls come from that table; the DNA yielded D and trimming. In this sample the table shows 200,000 to 300,000 clones, 84% of which occur a single time. The ten largest clones capture around 4% of the sample.

Each collaborating institution followed its own protocols to collect whole blood in K2EDTA tubes. Collaborator samples were shipped for TCRbeta analysis as frozen whole blood, isolated PBMCs, or DNA extracted from either sample type. Deletion took 2 bases off V and 2 bases off J, with a span of 7 bases between the germline ends. The CDR3 goes from the cysteine to the phenylalanine over 13 residues. Left in the record is the CDR3 DNA by itself, 39 bases read in frame from the first base. This clonotype was obtained from a man aged 45-65 years with acute or convalescent COVID-19. The rearrangement joined TRBV12-3 or TRBV12-4 to TRBJ2-7, with the D gene uncertain. Sequencing was carried out using peripheral blood. The CDR3 here reads CASSLTETYEQYF. The DNA is TGTGCCAGCAGTTTAACAGAGACCTACGAGCAGTACTTC.